A single sample gave rise to the 13 T cell receptor beta chains below, sequenced in a study of CD8 T cells in Susac syndrome. Reverse transcription of about 0.45 to 1 ug RNA was carried out with random hexamers. A single record per CDR3 protein comes from TCRdb applying MiXCR to the immunoSEQ multiplex PCR reads. The table shows fewer than 90,000 distinct CDR3 sequences, with roughly 92% occurring only once. Sequences were obtained from CD8+ T cells from PBMCs. These receptor sequences come from a human donor with Susac syndrome.

V is TRBV28 and J is TRBJ2-1; 14 positions match TRBD2. The CDR3 covers 17 residues. The J segment lost 6 bases and the V segment lost 5 bases, leaving 9 bases of the junction unmatched. Germline CDR1 is MDHEN and CDR2 is SYDVKM. This CDR3 reads CASSRRRTSGRSNEQFF. CDR3 DNA: TGTGCCAGCAGTCGACGGCGGACTAGCGGGAGGTCCAATGAGCAGTTCTTC.

V usage is TRBV4-1 and J usage is TRBJ2-5; 7 bases are a match to TRBD2. In germline, CDR1 is MGHRA, CDR2 YSYEKL. CDR3 length: 14 residues. The V gene end was trimmed by 2 bases and the J gene end by 5 bases; junction bases not matched to a gene: 5. CDR3 bases: TGCGCCAGCAGCCAAATGACTAGCCTCGAGACCCAGTACTTC. It encodes CASSQMTSLETQYF.

The chain is built from TRBV7-2 and TRBJ2-2; 10 positions match TRBD2. Trimming removed 5 bases from V and 5 bases from J; junction bases left unmatched: 11. CDR3 length: 17 residues. Germline V lookup: CDR1 SGHTA, CDR2 FQGNSA. The CDR3 spells CASSTAWVTSGTGELFF. The CDR3 DNA is TGTGCCAGCAGCACCGCTTGGGTGACTAGCGGGACCGGGGAGCTGTTTTTT.

The J gene is TRBJ2-1, the V gene TRBV6-5; 9 bases align to TRBD2. Germline V lookup: CDR1 MNHEY, CDR2 SVGAGI. The V and J ends lost 1 base and 3 bases, in that order; junction bases with no gene match: 7. The CDR3 has 17 amino acids. The CDR3 DNA is TGTGCCAGCAGTTACTGGGCTAGCGGGGCGGGCTACAATGAGCAGTTCTTC. Encoded protein: CASSYWASGAGYNEQFF.

The gene calls are TRBV2 and TRBJ1-6, with D maybe TRBD1 (6 bases). Looked up from germline, CDR1 is SNHLY and CDR2 is FYNNEI. Trimming stripped 8 bases from V and 8 bases from J, with 16 bases between. This CDR3 spans 14 amino acids. CDR3 bases: TGTGCCAGCCGATTTTGGACAGACTATTCACCCCTCCACTTT. The encoded protein is CASRFWTDYSPLHF. Using reference TRBV2 and TRBJ1-6 for the parts outside the CDR3, the full variable domain is EPEVTQTPSHQVTQMGQEVILRCVPISNHLYFYWYRQILGQKVEFLVSFYNNEISEKSEIFDDQFSVERPDGSNFTLKIRSTKLEDSAMYFCASRFWTDYSPLHFGNGTRLTVT.

The count of this clonotype is one. CDR3: CASSPSLAQGAGVTEAFF. CDR3 DNA sequence: TGTGCCAGCTCACCAAGCCTGGCGCAGGGGGCGGGGGTAACTGAAGCTTTCTTT. V and J are TRBV18 and TRBJ1-1, with 8 nucleotides matching TRBD1. Germline assignment: CDR1 KGHSH and CDR2 LQKENI. Trimming at V came to 2 bases and at J to 5 bases, leaving 16 bases not matched to a gene. The CDR3 is made up of 18 amino acids.

This clonotype was found once. The chain carries TRBV9 and TRBJ2-5; 10 bases match TRBD2. This CDR3 has 15 amino acids. Unmatched junction bases numbered 2, after V lost 1 base and J lost 2 bases. CDR1 is SGDLS and CDR2 is YYNGEE in the germline V gene. The CDR3 here is CASSVSSGGQETQYF. For the CDR3, the DNA is TGTGCCAGCAGCGTATCTAGCGGGGGACAAGAGACCCAGTACTTC.

This clonotype was detected once. The V and J genes are TRBV3-1 and TRBJ2-5; unclear D gene. Germline CDR1 and CDR2: LGHDT and YNNKEL (reference sequence). Trimming removed 1 base at V and 5 bases at J, with 11 bases between. The CDR3 covers 14 residues. The CDR3 DNA reads TGTGCCAGCAGCCAAGGGTCGATTACGGAGACCCAGTACTTC. The encoded protein is CASSQGSITETQYF.

The V call is TRBV7-9, the J call TRBJ1-1, with D unresolved. Germline V lookup: CDR1 SEHNR, CDR2 FQNEAQ (reference sequence). The CDR3 is made up of 15 amino acids. Trimming took 2 bases from V and 5 from J, leaving 15 bases between them. CDR3 in amino acids: CASSLPSGPETEAFF. The CDR3 nucleotides read TGTGCCAGCAGCTTACCCAGCGGGCCTGAGACTGAAGCTTTCTTT.

The V call is TRBV9, the J call TRBJ2-7; D is ambiguous. Germline V gene sequence: CDR1 SGDLS, CDR2 YYNGEE. Trimming removed 4 bases at V and 1 base at J, with 12 bases between. The CDR3 runs to 14 residues. The CDR3 region is CASSPGRQSYEQYF. The CDR3 DNA reads TGTGCCAGCAGCCCCGGGCGACAATCCTACGAGCAGTACTTC. The full variable domain, in which reference TRBV9 and TRBJ2-7 provide the parts outside the CDR3, is DSGVTQTPKHLITATGQRVTLRCSPRSGDLSVYWYQQSLDQGLQFLIQYYNGEERAKGNILERFSAQQFPDLHSELNLSSLELGDSALYFCASSPGRQSYEQYFGPGTRLTVT.

The CDR3 protein is CASSGDRGNEQFF. Written as DNA, the CDR3 is TGTGCCAGCAGTGGGGACAGGGGCAATGAGCAGTTCTTC. The gene calls are TRBV12-3 or TRBV12-4 and TRBJ2-1; 10 bases line up with TRBD1. V gave up 5 bases and J gave up 6 bases; unmatched junction bases: 1. The CDR3 is made up of 13 amino acids.

The chain is built from TRBV6-6 and TRBJ2-3, with D perhaps matching TRBD1 (6 bases). Germline V gene data show CDR1 as MNHNY and CDR2 as SVGAGI (reference sequence). The V end was cut by 4 bases, the J end by 4 bases, with 12 bases between. The CDR3 covers 14 residues. Written as DNA, the CDR3 is TGTGCCAGCAGTTCAAGGGGGAGACCAGATACGCAGTATTTT. It encodes CASSSRGRPDTQYF.

The chain has TRBV12-3 or TRBV12-4 and TRBJ1-1, with D hard to call. V was pared by 0 bases and J by 1 base, with 15 bases between. This CDR3 spans 17 amino acids. The CDR3 region has the DNA TGTGCCAGCAGTTTAGCGCAAACGGGCAGCTGGAACACTGAAGCTTTCTTT. Its translation is CASSLAQTGSWNTEAFF.